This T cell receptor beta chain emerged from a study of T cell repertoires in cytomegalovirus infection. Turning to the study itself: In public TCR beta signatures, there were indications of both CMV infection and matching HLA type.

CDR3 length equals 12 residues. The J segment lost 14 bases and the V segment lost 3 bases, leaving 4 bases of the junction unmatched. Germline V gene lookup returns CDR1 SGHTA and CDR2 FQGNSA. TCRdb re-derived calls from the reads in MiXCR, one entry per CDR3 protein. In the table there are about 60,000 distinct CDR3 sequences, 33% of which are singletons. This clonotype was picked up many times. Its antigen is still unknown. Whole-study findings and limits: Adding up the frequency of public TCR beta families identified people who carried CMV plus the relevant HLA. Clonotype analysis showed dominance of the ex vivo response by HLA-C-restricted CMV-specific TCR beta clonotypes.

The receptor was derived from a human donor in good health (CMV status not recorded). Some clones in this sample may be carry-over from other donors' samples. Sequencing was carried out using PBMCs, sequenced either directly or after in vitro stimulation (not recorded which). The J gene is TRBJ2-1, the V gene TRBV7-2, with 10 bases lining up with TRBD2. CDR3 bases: TGTGCCAGCAGCTTGCCTACTAGCGGGAAGTTCTTC. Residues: CASSLPTSGKFF.